Presented here are 8 T cell receptor beta chains from one specimen sequenced in a study of OX40 agonist ivuxolimab in advanced cancers. TCRdb's table, derived via immunoSEQ multiplex PCR, lists solely in-frame clones and lacks some. Here the sample spans 45,000 to 50,000 clones, less than 90% being singletons. Sequences were derived from CD4+ or CD8+ T cells sorted from blood, sampled in a trial of the OX40 agonist ivuxolimab. These TCRs come from an adult with an advanced solid tumor such as melanoma, head and neck, liver or kidney cancer.

This chain links TRBV5-6 with TRBJ2-3; D gene uncertain. Germline CDR1 is SGHDT and CDR2 is YYEEEE. This CDR3 comprises 13 residues. V lost 1 base to trimming and J lost 2 bases, with 5 bases between them. The CDR3 nucleotides are TGTGCCAGCAGCTTGTGGGACACAGATACGCAGTATTTT. Amino acids: CASSLWDTDTQYF.

The chain couples TRBV7-5 to TRBJ1-1; no check of the table's D call, TRBD1, against the DNA was made. TRBV7-5 is classified as a pseudogene. The CDR3 is 14 amino acids. The CDR3 DNA reads as TGTGTCAGAAGCTCCTCAGGGGGCGGCACTGAAGCTTTCTTT. Its protein product is CVRSSSGGGTEAFF.

The genes are TRBV14 and TRBJ1-6; TRBD1 is a possible D gene (6 bases). CDR3 size: 13 residues. V was shortened by 6 bases and J by 10 bases, with 13 bases between the two germline ends. Germline-derived CDR1 and CDR2 are SGHDN and FVKESK. The CDR3 loop is CASRPGVSSPLHF. CDR3 nucleotide sequence: TGTGCCAGCAGACCAGGGGTAAGCTCACCCCTCCACTTT.

J is TRBJ2-5 and V is TRBV27; TRBD1 might be the D (6 bases). V lost 5 bases and J 4 bases, leaving 14 bases between the germline ends. From germline, CDR1 is MNHEY and CDR2 SMNVEV (reference sequence). The CDR3 contains 14 residues. This CDR3 reads CASSNRVFGETQYF. The CDR3 DNA reads TGTGCCAGCAGTAACAGGGTCTTCGGAGAGACCCAGTACTTC.

The chain combines TRBV27 with TRBJ1-5, with a tentative D call TRBD1 (5 bases). This CDR3 region has 13 residues. Trimming left V 6 bases short and J 2 bases short, with 8 bases between. CDR1 MNHEY and CDR2 SMNVEV come from the germline V gene (reference sequence). In DNA form, the CDR3 reads TGTGCCAGCAGGAGGGACGGCAATCAGCCCCAGCATTTT. Translated: CASRRDGNQPQHF.

V and J are TRBV10-2 and TRBJ2-7; 11 bases fit TRBD2. CDR3 length equals 14 residues. The germline V gene has CDR1 WSHSY and CDR2 SAAADI. The V gene end was trimmed by 6 bases and the J gene end by 4 bases; junction bases not matched to a gene: 5. CDR3 in DNA: TGCGCCAGCAGGAAACTAGCGGGGGATTACGAGCAGTACTTC. This gives the protein CASRKLAGDYEQYF.

V gene TRBV13 combines with J gene TRBJ2-1, with 8 nucleotides matching TRBD2. Germline assignment: CDR1 PRHDT and CDR2 FYEKMQ (reference sequence). With V trimmed by 5 bases and J by 7 bases, 10 bases remained unmatched. The CDR3 spans 15 residues. The CDR3 is CASSQDRIAGNEQFF. In nucleotides, the CDR3 is TGTGCCAGCAGCCAGGACAGAATAGCGGGAAATGAGCAGTTCTTC.

V gene TRBV7-2 combines with J gene TRBJ2-3; 11 bases map to TRBD2. The CDR3 runs to 18 residues. The germline gives CDR1 SGHTA, CDR2 FQGNSA. Losses at the gene ends were 6 bases for V and 0 bases for J; bases not matched to a gene: 11. CDR3 sequence reads: CASRLASGGKSSTDTQYF. The CDR3 nucleotides are TGTGCCAGCAGGCTAGCTAGCGGGGGGAAGTCTAGCACAGATACGCAGTATTTT.